One sample yielded the 5 T cell receptor beta chains listed below, sequenced in a study of CD8+ T cells in alopecia areata. The treatment: oral pan-JAK inhibitor, 5-10 mg twice daily. Sequencing relied on a cDNA template that was reverse transcribed from extracted RNA. This table comes from immunoSEQ multiplex PCR, and its TCRdb copy is limited to in-frame clones, with some not included. The sample holds around 290,000 clones, over 45% seen once. The sequencing used CD4+ T cells sorted from blood, collected at week 24, from a patient treated with tofacitinib. All receptors come from a human donor with alopecia areata.

The chain employs TRBV7-9 and TRBJ2-5; tentatively, D is TRBD2 (5 bases). Germline V gene lookup returns CDR1 SEHNR and CDR2 FQNEAQ (reference sequence). V lost 3 bases and J 5 bases, leaving 13 bases between the germline ends. CDR3 size: 14 residues. The CDR3 here is CASSFVTGGETQYF. For the CDR3, the DNA is TGTGCCAGCAGCTTTGTGACCGGCGGGGAGACCCAGTACTTC.

As DNA, the CDR3 is TGCGCCAGCAGCTTGGCGGTGTTGGGGGGGAAAACCTACAATGAGCAGTTCTTC. Its translation: CASSLAVLGGKTYNEQFF. The V gene is TRBV5-1, the J gene TRBJ2-1; 7 positions agree with TRBD2. The CDR3 contains 18 residues. Germline CDR1 reads SGHRS; CDR2 reads YFSETQ. J gave up 2 bases and V 0 bases, and 11 bases lay outside the gene matches. Based on the CDR3 plus reference TRBV5-1 and TRBJ2-1, the full variable domain is KAGVTQTPRYLIKTRGQQVTLSCSPISGHRSVSWYQQTPGQGLQFLFEYFSETQRNKGNFPGRFSGRQFSNSRSEMNVSTLELGDSALYLCASSLAVLGGKTYNEQFFGPGTRLTVL.

This chain uses TRBV14 with TRBJ1-6, with unresolved D. V was cut by 3 bases and J by 3 bases, with 9 bases left in between. This CDR3 contains 15 residues. CDR1 is SGHDN and CDR2 is FVKESK in the germline V gene. This CDR3 is CASSHLADYNSPLHF. The DNA for the CDR3 is TGTGCCAGCAGCCATTTGGCAGACTATAATTCACCCCTCCACTTT.

The CDR3 reads CASSLVGRKNTEAFF. In DNA, the CDR3 is TGTGCCAGCAGCTTGGTTGGCAGAAAGAACACTGAAGCTTTCTTT. The J gene is TRBJ1-1, the V gene TRBV5-4; D is undetermined. There are 15 residues in the CDR3. V lost 0 bases to trimming and J lost 1 base, with 10 bases between them. Germline CDR1 and CDR2: SGHNT and YYREEE (reference sequence).

The gene calls are TRBV27 and TRBJ2-1; 9 bases line up with TRBD1. The germline V gene encodes CDR1 MNHEY and CDR2 SMNVEV (reference sequence). The CDR3 sequence is 15 residues long. V lost 2 bases, J lost 3 bases, and 2 bases stayed unmatched. Written as DNA, the CDR3 is TGTGCCAGCAGTTTAGGGACAGGGCTCTACAATGAGCAGTTCTTC. It encodes CASSLGTGLYNEQFF.